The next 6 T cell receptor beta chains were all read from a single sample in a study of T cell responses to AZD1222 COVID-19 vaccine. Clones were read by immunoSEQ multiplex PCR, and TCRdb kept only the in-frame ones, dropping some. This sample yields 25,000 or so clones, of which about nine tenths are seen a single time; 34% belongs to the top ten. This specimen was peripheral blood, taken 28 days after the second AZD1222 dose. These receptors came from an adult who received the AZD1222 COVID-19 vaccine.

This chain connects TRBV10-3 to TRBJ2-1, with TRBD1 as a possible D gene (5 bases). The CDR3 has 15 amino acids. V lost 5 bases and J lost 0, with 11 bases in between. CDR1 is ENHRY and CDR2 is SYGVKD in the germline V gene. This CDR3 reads CAISPTEYSYNEQFF. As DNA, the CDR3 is TGTGCCATCAGTCCGACAGAGTACTCCTACAATGAGCAGTTCTTC.

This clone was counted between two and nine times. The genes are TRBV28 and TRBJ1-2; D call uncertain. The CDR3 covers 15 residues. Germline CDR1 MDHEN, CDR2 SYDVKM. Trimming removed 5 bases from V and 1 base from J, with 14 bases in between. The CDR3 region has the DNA TGTGCCAGCAGTCCAGGAGGCCGGCTTAACTATGGCTACACCTTC. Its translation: CASSPGGRLNYGYTF.

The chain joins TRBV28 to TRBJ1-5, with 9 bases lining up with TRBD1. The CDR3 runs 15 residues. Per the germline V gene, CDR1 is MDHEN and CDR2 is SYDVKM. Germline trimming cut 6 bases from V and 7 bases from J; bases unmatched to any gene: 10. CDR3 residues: CASREGTGSRQPQHF. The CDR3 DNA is TGTGCCAGCAGAGAGGGGACAGGGAGTCGACAGCCCCAGCATTTT.

CDR3 sequence reads: CATSSVTGELFF. The CDR3 DNA reads as TGTGCCACCTCATCGGTCACCGGGGAGCTGTTTTTT. The chain has TRBV24-1 and TRBJ2-2; no reliable D call. The CDR3 is 12 residues long. CDR1 is KGHDR, CDR2 SFDVKD, per germline. V was pared by 9 bases and J by 4 bases, with 8 bases between.

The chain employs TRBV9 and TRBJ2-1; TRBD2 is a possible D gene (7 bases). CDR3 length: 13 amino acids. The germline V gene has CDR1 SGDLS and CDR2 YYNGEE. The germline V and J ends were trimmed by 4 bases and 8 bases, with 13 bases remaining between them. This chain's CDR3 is CASSPWGGDEQFF. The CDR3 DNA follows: TGTGCCAGCAGCCCCTGGGGGGGCGATGAGCAGTTCTTC.

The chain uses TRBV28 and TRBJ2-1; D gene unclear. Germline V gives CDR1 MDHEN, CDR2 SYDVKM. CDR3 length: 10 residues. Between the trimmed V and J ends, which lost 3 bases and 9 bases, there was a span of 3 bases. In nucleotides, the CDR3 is TGTGCCAGCAGTTTTGCTGAGCAGTTCTTC. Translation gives CASSFAEQFF.